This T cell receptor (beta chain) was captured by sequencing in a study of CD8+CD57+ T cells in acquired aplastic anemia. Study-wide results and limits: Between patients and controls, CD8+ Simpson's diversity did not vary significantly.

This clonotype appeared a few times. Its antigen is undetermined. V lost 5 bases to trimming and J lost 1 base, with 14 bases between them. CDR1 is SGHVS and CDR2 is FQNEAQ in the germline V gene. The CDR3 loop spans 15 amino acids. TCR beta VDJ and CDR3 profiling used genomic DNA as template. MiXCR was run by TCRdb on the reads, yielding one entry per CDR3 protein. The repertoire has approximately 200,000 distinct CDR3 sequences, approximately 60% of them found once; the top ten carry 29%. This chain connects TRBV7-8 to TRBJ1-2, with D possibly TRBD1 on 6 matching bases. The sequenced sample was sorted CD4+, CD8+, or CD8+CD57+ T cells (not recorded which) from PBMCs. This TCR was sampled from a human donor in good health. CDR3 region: CASSTSQGFNYGYTF. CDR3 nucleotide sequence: TGTGCCAGCAGCACGTCACAGGGTTTTAACTATGGCTACACCTTC.